What follows are 21 T cell receptor beta chains derived from one specimen sequenced in a study of T-cell reconstitution after alpha-beta-depleted transplantation in children. A library of TCRbeta sequences, prepared with unique molecular identifiers, was generated. TCRdb analysed the PCR reads with MiXCR anew, one entry per CDR3 protein. The sample records around 490,000 distinct CDR3 sequences, roughly 10% being singletons. Source: PBMCs, mostly from graft donor cells, taken 180 days after TCRalphabeta/CD19-depleted stem cell transplant. All receptors come from a female patient aged 2-9 years who had a stem cell transplant for aplastic anemia, so the T cells may come from the graft donor.

This rearrangement joins TRBV28 to TRBJ1-4; TRBD1 agrees at 7 bases. J was trimmed by 12 bases and V by 6 bases; bases with no gene match: 10. Germline CDR1 is MDHEN and CDR2 is SYDVKM. The CDR3 consists of 13 residues. CDR3 DNA: TGTGCCAGCAGCCTTCCGGGGGGGACAGAACTGTTTTTT. This translates into CASSLPGGTELFF. Looking up the rest from reference TRBV28 and TRBJ1-4 gives the full variable domain: DVKVTQSSRYLVKRTGEKVFLECVQDMDHENMFWYRQDPGLGLRLIYFSYDVKMKEKGDIPEGYSVSREKKERFSLILESASTNQTSMYLCASSLPGGTELFFGSGTQLSVL.

This chain joins TRBV11-3 and TRBJ1-5; D remains unclear. Germline V lookup: CDR1 SGHNT, CDR2 YENEEA. This CDR3 has 16 amino acids. Between the trimmed V and J ends, which lost 0 bases and 0 bases, there was a span of 9 bases. This chain's CDR3 is CASSLDGFHSNQPQHF. Written as DNA, the CDR3 is TGTGCCAGCAGCTTAGATGGATTCCATAGCAATCAGCCCCAGCATTTT.

This clonotype appeared a few times. The V and J genes are TRBV9 and TRBJ1-3, with TRBD1 matching 8 bases. The CDR3 is 19 residues long. V shed 3 bases and J 3 bases; nucleotides not matched to a gene: 17. Germline V gives CDR1 SGDLS, CDR2 YYNGEE. The CDR3 DNA sequence: TGTGCCAGCAGCGAAAGACCAGCCGCGACAGGGGTCAGTGGAAACACCATATATTTT. Its translation: CASSERPAATGVSGNTIYF.

The chain uses TRBV7-9 and TRBJ1-5; D unclear. The V and J ends lost 8 bases and 2 bases respectively, with 10 bases between them. In germline, CDR1 is SEHNR, CDR2 FQNEAQ (reference sequence). The CDR3 extends over 13 amino acids. CDR3 in DNA: TGTGCCAGCGAGCGTTTGGGCAATCAGCCCCAGCATTTT. It yields the protein CASERLGNQPQHF.

This clonotype was seen more than once but under ten times. The chain has TRBV28 and TRBJ2-4; D may be TRBD1 (6 bases). Germline V lookup: CDR1 MDHEN, CDR2 SYDVKM. This CDR3 spans 18 amino acids. The V and J ends lost 6 bases and 0 bases respectively, with 21 bases between them. CDR3 sequence: CASSPLRGGILAKNIQYF. In DNA, the CDR3 is TGTGCCAGCAGCCCTCTAAGAGGGGGTATTCTAGCCAAAAACATTCAGTACTTC.

The sample holds a few counts of this clonotype. The chain joins TRBV11-2 to TRBJ1-6, with D perhaps TRBD1 (5 bases). Deletions cut 4 bases from V and 5 bases from J, with 9 bases between. Per germline, CDR1 SGHAT and CDR2 FQNNGV. The CDR3 length is 14 residues. The CDR3 protein is CASSSGTNNSPLHF. The CDR3 DNA reads TGTGCCAGCAGCTCCGGGACCAATAATTCACCCCTCCACTTT.

The J gene is TRBJ1-1, the V gene TRBV11-3, with D maybe TRBD1 (6 bases). This CDR3 region has 17 residues. The V gene lost 0 bases and the J gene lost 8 bases, with 22 bases spanning the gap. CDR1 SGHNT and CDR2 YENEEA come from the germline V gene. The chain's CDR3 is CASSLDPPRGGAGEAFF. CDR3 coding DNA: TGTGCCAGCAGCTTAGATCCGCCTCGGGGGGGCGCGGGGGAAGCTTTCTTT.

Only a few counts were recorded for this clonotype. The V and J genes are TRBV6-2 or TRBV6-3 and TRBJ2-2; 16 bases fit TRBD2. The length of the CDR3 is 21 residues. The germline V gene encodes CDR1 MNHEY and CDR2 SVGEGT. V lost 2 bases, J lost 2 bases, and 11 bases stayed unmatched. CDR3 sequence reads: CASSYPLGTSGRALNTGELFF. The DNA of the CDR3 is TGTGCCAGCAGTTACCCGCTTGGGACTAGCGGGAGGGCCCTAAACACCGGGGAGCTGTTTTTT.

The table lists this clonotype with a few counts. The V gene is TRBV2, the J gene TRBJ2-5; TRBD2 is a possible D gene (6 bases). V lost 6 bases to trimming and J lost 2 bases, with 16 bases between them. Germline V lookup: CDR1 SNHLY, CDR2 FYNNEI. The CDR3 has 15 amino acids. The CDR3 DNA sequence: TGTGCCAGCAGAGCCACTCTAGCGCCTCAAGAGACCCAGTACTTC. Its protein product is CASRATLAPQETQYF.

This chain joins TRBV19 and TRBJ1-2; D is ambiguous. The CDR3 covers 17 residues. V was trimmed by 1 base and J by 5 bases, leaving 20 bases between them. The germline CDR1 and CDR2 sequences are LNHDA and SQIVND (reference sequence). The CDR3 DNA reads TGTGCCAGTAGTATAGGACCCTCACCGGGAGTGGGGTATGGCTACACCTTC. It codes for CASSIGPSPGVGYGYTF.

This clonotype was counted ten times or more. V and J are TRBV6-5 and TRBJ2-3; the D gene is possibly TRBD1 (6 bases). Germline CDR1 reads MNHEY; CDR2 reads SVGAGI. This CDR3 comprises 13 residues. V was shortened by 2 bases and J by 3 bases, with 6 bases between the two germline ends. The DNA for the CDR3 is TGTGCCAGCAGTTACCAGGGGACAGATACGCAGTATTTT. It is translated as CASSYQGTDTQYF.

This clonotype showed up many times. One end of the junction fails to match germline, which may point to a read error. The V gene is TRBV29-1, the J gene TRBJ2-1, with TRBD2 identical over 7 bases. CDR1 SQVTM and CDR2 ANQGSEA come from the germline V gene. CDR3 length: 13 amino acids. The CDR3 DNA reads TGCAGCGTCGAAGGACTAGCCTACAATGAGCAGTTCTTC. Amino acid sequence: CSVEGLAYNEQFF.

The table lists this clonotype with a few counts. The chain is built from TRBV18 and TRBJ2-3, with a possible D match to TRBD2 (6 bases). Germline-derived CDR1 and CDR2 are KGHSH and LQKENI. V was pared by 6 bases and J by 1 base, with 20 bases between. This CDR3 spans 17 amino acids. In DNA form, the CDR3 reads TGTGCCAGCTCCCTCACTTACGGGGGTGATGGCACAGATACGCAGTATTTT. It is translated as CASSLTYGGDGTDTQYF.

This rearrangement joins TRBV10-3 to TRBJ1-2; D call uncertain. The V gene lost 6 bases and the J gene lost 4 bases, with 9 bases spanning the gap. This CDR3 contains 12 residues. The germline V gene has CDR1 ENHRY and CDR2 SYGVKD. The CDR3, as DNA: TGTGCCATCAGCACGGACCTCTATGGCTACACCTTC. Amino acid sequence: CAISTDLYGYTF.

This clonotype was detected a few times. This chain links TRBV6-5 with TRBJ2-7; D is possibly TRBD1 (5 bases). CDR3 length: 16 residues. The ends were cut back, 0 bases at V and 0 bases at J, with 12 bases in the middle. Germline V gene lookup returns CDR1 MNHEY and CDR2 SVGAGI. The CDR3 is CASSYSKQEISYEQYF. DNA for the CDR3: TGTGCCAGCAGTTACTCGAAACAGGAGATCTCCTACGAGCAGTACTTC.

This clonotype has a handful of counts. The rearrangement links TRBV11-2 to TRBJ2-5; 10 nucleotides line up with TRBD2. Germline trimming cut 5 bases from V and 4 bases from J; bases unmatched to any gene: 16. This CDR3 region has 18 residues. The germline gives CDR1 SGHAT, CDR2 FQNNGV. CDR3 in amino acids: CASSLTERLLAGPETQYF. DNA of the CDR3: TGTGCCAGCAGCCTGACGGAGAGGTTACTAGCGGGACCAGAGACCCAGTACTTC.

This clonotype was recorded a few times. The chain joins TRBV18 to TRBJ2-2, with TRBD2 matching over 8 bases. Germline CDR1 is KGHSH and CDR2 is LQKENI. Trimming at V came to 2 bases and at J to 0 bases, leaving 2 bases not matched to a gene. The CDR3 loop spans 16 amino acids. CDR3 region: CASSPDSGTNTGELFF. The DNA for the CDR3 is TGTGCCAGCTCACCAGATAGCGGGACGAACACCGGGGAGCTGTTTTTT.

This clonotype appeared many times. The gene calls are TRBV20-1 and TRBJ1-1, with D unclear. Trimming took off 3 bases at V and 1 base at J, with 9 bases between the two ends. Germline V gives CDR1 DFQATT, CDR2 SNEGSKA (reference sequence). The CDR3 is 13 amino acids. The CDR3 DNA reads TGCAGTGCTAGCCGACATACGAACACTGAAGCTTTCTTT. Amino acid sequence: CSASRHTNTEAFF.

This clonotype was counted between two and nine times. The chain has TRBV4-1 and TRBJ1-4; no reliable D call. Trimming shortened V by 3 bases and J by 7 bases, and 18 bases separated the two germline ends. CDR1 MGHRA and CDR2 YSYEKL come from the germline V gene. The CDR3 has 16 residues. Here the CDR3 reads CASSHQVAGKGEKLFF. For the CDR3, the DNA is TGCGCCAGCAGCCATCAGGTGGCCGGGAAAGGTGAAAAACTGTTTTTT.

In its sample, this clonotype was seen a few times. V gene TRBV4-3 combines with J gene TRBJ2-6, with D tentatively TRBD1 or TRBD2 (5 bases each). CDR1 and CDR2 from the germline V gene are LGHNA and YSLEER. V lost 3 bases and J 1 base, leaving 16 bases between the germline ends. The CDR3 spans 18 residues. In DNA form, the CDR3 reads TGCGCCAGCAGCCAGAACCGGGGCTCCACTTCTGGGGCCAACGTCCTGACTTTC. This translates into CASSQNRGSTSGANVLTF.

This sequence joins TRBV4-3 and TRBJ2-7; no definite D call. The V gene's germline CDR1 is LGHNA and CDR2 YSLEER. There are 14 residues in the CDR3. With 1 base removed from V and 0 bases from J, the gap between germline ends came to 7 bases. The CDR3 protein is CASSQVASSYEQYF. DNA of the CDR3: TGCGCCAGCAGCCAAGTAGCCAGCTCCTACGAGCAGTACTTC.